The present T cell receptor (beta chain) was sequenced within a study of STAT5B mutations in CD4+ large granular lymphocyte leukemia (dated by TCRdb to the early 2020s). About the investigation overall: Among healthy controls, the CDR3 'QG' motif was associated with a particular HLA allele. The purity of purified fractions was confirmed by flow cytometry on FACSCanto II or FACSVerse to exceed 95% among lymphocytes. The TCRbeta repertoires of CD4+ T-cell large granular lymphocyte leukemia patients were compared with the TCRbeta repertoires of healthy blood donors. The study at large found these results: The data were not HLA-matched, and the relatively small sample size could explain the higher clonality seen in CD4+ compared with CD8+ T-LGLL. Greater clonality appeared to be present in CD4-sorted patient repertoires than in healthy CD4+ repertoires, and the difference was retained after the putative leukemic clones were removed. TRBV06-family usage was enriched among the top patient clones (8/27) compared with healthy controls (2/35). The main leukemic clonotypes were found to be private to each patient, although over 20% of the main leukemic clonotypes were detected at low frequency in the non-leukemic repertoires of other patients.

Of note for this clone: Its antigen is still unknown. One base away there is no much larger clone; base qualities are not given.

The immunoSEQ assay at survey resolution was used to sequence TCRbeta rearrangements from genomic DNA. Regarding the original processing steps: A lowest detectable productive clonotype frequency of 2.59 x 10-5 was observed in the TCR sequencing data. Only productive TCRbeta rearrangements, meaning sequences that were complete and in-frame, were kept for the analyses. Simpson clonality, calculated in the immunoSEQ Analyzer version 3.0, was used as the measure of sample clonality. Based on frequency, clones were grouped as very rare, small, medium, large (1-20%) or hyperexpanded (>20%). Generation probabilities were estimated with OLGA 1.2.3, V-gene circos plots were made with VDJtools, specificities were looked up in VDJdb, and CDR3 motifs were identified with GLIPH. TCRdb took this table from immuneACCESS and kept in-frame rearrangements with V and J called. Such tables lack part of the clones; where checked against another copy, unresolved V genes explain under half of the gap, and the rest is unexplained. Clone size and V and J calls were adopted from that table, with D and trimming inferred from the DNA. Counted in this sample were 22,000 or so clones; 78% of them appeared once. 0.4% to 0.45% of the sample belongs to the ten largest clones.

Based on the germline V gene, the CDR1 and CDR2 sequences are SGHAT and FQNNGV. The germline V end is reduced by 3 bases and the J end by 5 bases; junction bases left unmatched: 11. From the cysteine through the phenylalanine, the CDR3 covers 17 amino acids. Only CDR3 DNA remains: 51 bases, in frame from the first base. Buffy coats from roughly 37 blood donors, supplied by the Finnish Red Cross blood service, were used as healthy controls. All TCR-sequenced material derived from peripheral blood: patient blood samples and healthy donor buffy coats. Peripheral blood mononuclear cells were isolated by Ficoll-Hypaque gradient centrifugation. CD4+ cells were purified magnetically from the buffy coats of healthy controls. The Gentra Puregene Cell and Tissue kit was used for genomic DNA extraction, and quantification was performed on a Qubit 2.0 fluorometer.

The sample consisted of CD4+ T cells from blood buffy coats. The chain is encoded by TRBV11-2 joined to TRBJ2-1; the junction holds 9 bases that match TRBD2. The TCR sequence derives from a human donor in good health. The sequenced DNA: TGTGCCAGCAGCTTTCGGGAGCCTAGCGGGGCAGACAATGAGCAGTTCTTC. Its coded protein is CASSFREPSGADNEQFF.